This passage covers 7 T cell receptor beta chains from one sample sequenced in a study of radiotherapy plus CTLA-4 blockade in lung cancer. Using immunoSEQ multiplex PCR, the repertoire was profiled, and TCRdb retains in-frame clones only, with some absent. This sample has tens of thousands of clones, with about 83% found just once. The source material was peripheral blood, sampled from a patient treated with radiotherapy plus ipilimumab. These receptors were obtained from a human donor with non-small cell lung cancer whose response to radiotherapy plus ipilimumab could not be evaluated.

The sample holds a few counts of this clone. The gene calls are TRBV11-2 and TRBJ2-5, with D possibly being TRBD2 (7 bases). The CDR3 is 15 amino acids. Trimming cost V 3 bases and J 1 base, with 12 bases left between them. CDR1 and CDR2 (germline): SGHAT, FQNNGV. The DNA for the CDR3 is TGTGCCAGCAGCTTTACAGGGAGGGTCCAAGAGACCCAGTACTTC. Translating gives CASSFTGRVQETQYF.

The rearrangement joins TRBV19 to TRBJ2-7; 9 bases are shared with TRBD2. With 1 base clipped from V and 4 bases from J, the junction kept 5 bases outside the gene matches. The CDR3 sequence is 15 residues long. In germline, CDR1 is LNHDA, CDR2 SQIVND (reference sequence). CDR3 residues: CASSIGLAGLYEQYF. CDR3 nucleotides: TGTGCCAGTAGTATAGGGCTAGCGGGACTGTACGAGCAGTACTTC.

This chain links TRBV7-9 with TRBJ1-2, with D possibly matching TRBD1 (5 bases). Germline V gene lookup returns CDR1 SEHNR and CDR2 FQNEAQ (reference sequence). Trimming removed 5 bases from V and 0 bases from J, with 13 bases in between. The CDR3 totals 15 residues. CDR3 sequence reads: CASSQYRSPNYGYTF. The DNA for the CDR3 is TGTGCCAGCAGCCAATACAGGAGCCCTAACTATGGCTACACCTTC.

The CDR3 region has the DNA TGCGCCAGCAGTCAAATCGGGCAGACAGGCGCCGCGCCCCAGCATTTT. Amino acids: CASSQIGQTGAAPQHF. V usage is TRBV23-1 and J usage is TRBJ1-5; tentative D call: TRBD1 (6 bases). TRBV23-1 is labeled an ORF, and its function is uncertain. The CDR3 runs to 16 residues. V dropped 2 bases and J dropped 9 bases, with 20 bases sitting between them.

V and J are TRBV7-3 and TRBJ2-1, with D unclear. The CDR3 covers 14 residues. The germline V gene encodes CDR1 SGHTA and CDR2 FQGTGA. Trimming took 2 bases from V and 0 from J, leaving 5 bases between them. DNA for the CDR3: TGTGCCAGCAGCTTAGAGAGCTCCTACAATGAGCAGTTCTTC. Translating it yields CASSLESSYNEQFF.

This chain joins TRBV27 and TRBJ1-2; 8 nucleotides align to TRBD1. CDR3 length: 13 amino acids. Germline V gene lookup returns CDR1 MNHEY and CDR2 SMNVEV (reference sequence). J gave up 8 bases and V 5 bases, and 7 bases lay outside the gene matches. In DNA, the CDR3 is TGTGCCAGCAGTGCGGCGACAGGGGAAGGCTACACCTTC. It yields the protein CASSAATGEGYTF.

V usage is TRBV7-8 and J usage is TRBJ2-7; 9 bases line up with TRBD1. This CDR3 contains 15 residues. Germline V gene data show CDR1 as SGHVS and CDR2 as FQNEAQ. The ends lost 5 bases at V and 2 bases at J; junction bases unmatched: 7. The CDR3 DNA reads as TGTGCCAGCAGCCTCCGGGACAGGGAAACCTACGAGCAGTACTTC. It encodes CASSLRDRETYEQYF.